This TCR beta chain was sequenced during a study of PD-1 blockade in classical Hodgkin lymphoma (TCRdb year 2020). Describing the broader study: Nivolumab dosing was 3 mg/kg intravenously every 2 weeks, continuing until either disease progression or unacceptable toxicity. The study used CyTOF and TCR beta sequencing to define a peripheral blood immune signature of response to PD-1 blockade in classical Hodgkin lymphoma. Findings and caveats that apply to the study as a whole: Patients starting nivolumab less than 1 year after ASCT had lower diversity and were excluded from later analyses to avoid confounding by immune reconstitution. Among trial patients, those achieving complete response had baseline diversity similar to that of newly diagnosed patients, while diversity was significantly lower in partial responders and progressors. The study was limited to a single clinical trial cohort, and causes of repertoire differences, possibly disease activity or prior therapy, remained undefined. Baseline TCR diversity was reported to be lower in newly diagnosed patients than in healthy donors and to be lower still in relapsed/refractory patients. A significant rise by C4D1 was seen in CD4+ but not CD8+ TCR diversity (p=0.0027 vs p=0.16), with the rise being most apparent in complete responders (p=0.02).

CDR1 and CDR2, per the germline V gene (reference sequence), are SGHAT and FQDESV. The CDR3 sequence holds 15 residues, the cysteine and phenylalanine included. Of all the DNA, just the CDR3 is kept, 45 bases in frame from base 1. The germline ends are 13 bases apart after V is trimmed by 2 bases and J by 2 bases. Note on this clone: It has no known antigen specificity. Base qualities are not provided; no much larger clone lies one nucleotide away.

Genomic DNA was isolated using the Qiagen DNeasy kit from unsorted PBMCs as well as from negatively selected CD4+ and CD8+ fractions. Amplification of TCR beta CDR3 regions was done by immunoSEQ multiplex PCR with primers that anneal to V and J segments. A synthetic immune receptor repertoire was used to minimize amplification bias, and any remaining bias was removed computationally after sequencing. As for the original processing: Custom Python scripts were used to quantify repertoire diversity as the Shannon entropy index. Unsorted, CD4+ and CD8+ repertoires were analyzed separately, except for combined analyses in which CD4+ and CD8+ sequences were merged in silico. Clonal expansion was defined as at least a 2-fold frequency increase after treatment relative to C1D1, with a pseudocount of 0.5 for undetected baseline clones. Singleton clones were defined as clones with 0 or 1 copy at C1D1, and non-singleton clones were defined as clones with 2 or more copies. Clones expanded in unsorted samples were labelled as CD4+, CD8+ or unknown by matching protein sequences in sorted samples from the same patient. Wilcoxon tests were applied to paired samples to test diversity changes from C1D1 to C4D1. TCRdb stores this immuneACCESS table with in-frame sequences only. Part of the clones is absent; in the studies checked, under half of the shortfall reflects unresolved V genes, and no reason is known for the rest. That table furnishes V, J and clone size, whereas the DNA furnished D and trimming. In this sample the table shows 110,000 or so clones, roughly nine tenths of which occur a single time. The ten largest account for just under 20% of the sample.

Interpreted using the paper, the time point label stands for: cycle 2 day 1 (C2D1) of nivolumab. Relapse after autologous stem cell transplantation had occurred in all trial patients, and cohorts A, B and C were distinguished by prior brentuximab vedotin exposure. The trial cohort included roughly 60 patients with relapsed/refractory classical Hodgkin lymphoma, and each patient had a best overall response of complete response, partial response or progressive disease. Single-agent nivolumab was administered to trial patients in the multi-cohort phase II CheckMate 205 trial. An independent review committee assessed best overall response using the 2007 International Working Group response criteria. Trial PBMCs were obtained immediately prior to nivolumab initiation (C1D1) and on therapy at cycle 2 day 1 and cycle 4 day 1. Peripheral blood was collected in 8 mL Vacutainer Cell Preparation Tubes, from which PBMCs were isolated by centrifugation and then cryopreserved.

This chain joins TRBV11-1 to TRBJ2-7, with a tentative D call of TRBD1 or TRBD2, each matching 5 bases. The sequencing here drew on peripheral blood mononuclear cells (PBMCs), taken before the second cycle of nivolumab. This clonotype was obtained from a human donor with classical Hodgkin lymphoma. CDR3 region: CASSLKGSWTYEQYF. Here is the DNA: TGTGCCAGCAGCTTAAAGGGGAGTTGGACCTACGAGCAGTACTTC.